The source of this TCR beta chain is a study of identical twins. Ten or more counts support this clonotype. What it binds is unknown. Unique molecular identifiers were in the cDNA, with template-switch universal primer binding. Using its own MiXCR run on the 5' RACE reads, TCRdb lists one record per CDR3 protein. The table shows 240,000 or so distinct CDR3 sequences, with more than 9.5% occurring only once. This CDR3 comprises 15 residues. From germline, CDR1 is MNHEY and CDR2 SVGEGT. The trim removed 2 bases at V and 6 bases at J, leaving 6 bases unmatched. Study conclusions and caveats: Partly confounded zero-insertion analyses could result from invariant MAIT and iNKT cells.

These same records also appear under a second study, on yellow fever vaccine responses in identical twins.

Sequencing was carried out using memory (CD45RO+) T cells sorted from blood. The rearrangement joins TRBV6-2 or TRBV6-3 to TRBJ2-4, with TRBD1 matching over 8 bases. The origin of this receptor is a woman aged 18-30 years in good health. The CDR3 loop is CASSYGGQGRNIQYF. The CDR3 nucleotides are TGTGCCAGCAGTTACGGTGGACAGGGCAGAAACATTCAGTACTTC.